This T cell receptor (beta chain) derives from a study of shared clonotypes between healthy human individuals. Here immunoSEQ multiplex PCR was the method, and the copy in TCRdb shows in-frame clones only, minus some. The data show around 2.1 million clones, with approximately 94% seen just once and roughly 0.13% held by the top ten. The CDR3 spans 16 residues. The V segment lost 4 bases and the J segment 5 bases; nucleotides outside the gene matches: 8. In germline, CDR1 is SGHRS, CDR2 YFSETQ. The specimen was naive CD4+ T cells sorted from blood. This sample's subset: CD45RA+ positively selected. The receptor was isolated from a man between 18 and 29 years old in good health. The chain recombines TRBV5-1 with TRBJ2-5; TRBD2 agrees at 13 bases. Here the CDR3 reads CASSQLAGGPVETQYF. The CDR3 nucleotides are TGCGCCAGCAGCCAACTAGCGGGAGGGCCGGTCGAGACCCAGTACTTC.